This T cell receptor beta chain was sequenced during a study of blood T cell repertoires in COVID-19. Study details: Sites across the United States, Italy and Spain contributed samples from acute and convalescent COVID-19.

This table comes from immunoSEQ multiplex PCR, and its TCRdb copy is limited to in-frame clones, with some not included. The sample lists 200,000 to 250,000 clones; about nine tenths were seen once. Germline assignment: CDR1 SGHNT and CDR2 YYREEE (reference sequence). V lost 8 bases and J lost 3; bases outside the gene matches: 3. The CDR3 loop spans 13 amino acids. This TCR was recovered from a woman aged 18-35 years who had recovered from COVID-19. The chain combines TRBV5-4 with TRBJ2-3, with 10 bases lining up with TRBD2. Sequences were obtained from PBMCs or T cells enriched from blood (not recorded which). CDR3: CASGAGGTDTQYF. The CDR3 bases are TGTGCCAGTGGAGCGGGAGGGACAGATACGCAGTATTTT.